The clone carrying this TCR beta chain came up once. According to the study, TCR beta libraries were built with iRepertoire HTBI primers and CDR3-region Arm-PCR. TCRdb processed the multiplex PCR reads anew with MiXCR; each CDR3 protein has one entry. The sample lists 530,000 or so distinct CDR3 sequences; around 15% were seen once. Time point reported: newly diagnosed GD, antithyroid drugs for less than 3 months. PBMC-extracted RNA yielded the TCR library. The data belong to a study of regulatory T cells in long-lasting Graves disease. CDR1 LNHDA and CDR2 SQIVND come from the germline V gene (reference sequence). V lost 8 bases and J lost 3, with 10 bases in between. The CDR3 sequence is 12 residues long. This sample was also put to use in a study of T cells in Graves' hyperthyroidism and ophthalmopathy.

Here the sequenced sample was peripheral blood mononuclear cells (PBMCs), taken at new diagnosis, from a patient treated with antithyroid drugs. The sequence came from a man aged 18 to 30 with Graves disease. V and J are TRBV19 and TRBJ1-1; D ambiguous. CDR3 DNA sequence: TGTGCCAGTCGAGACGGATACACTGAAGCTTTCTTT. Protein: CASRDGYTEAFF.